This TCR beta chain was documented in a study of blood T cells in healthy people across ages. The study's findings and limits: TCR beta diversity was tightly associated with the proportion of naive T cells. Per million T cells, TCR beta diversity dropped roughly linearly as age increased.

For the second PCR, which ran for about 6 to 11 cycles, a sample-barcoded 5' primer and a J-beta primer mix were used. In TCRdb, the 5' RACE reads were re-called with MiXCR into one record per CDR3 protein. The table shows more than 1.4 million distinct CDR3 sequences, with 40% to 50% occurring only once. Caucasian, healthy and from Russia, the donors were aged between roughly 6 and 100. The sample, roughly 9.5 milliliters of peripheral blood, was drawn from each donor. Trimming left V 0 bases short and J 0 bases short, with 12 bases between. The CDR3 is made up of 16 amino acids. Per germline, CDR1 SGHDT and CDR2 YYEEEE. As regards this clonotype: The antigen remains undetermined.

The chain has TRBV5-6 and TRBJ1-1; D not certain. This receptor was taken from a woman younger than 35 in good health. Sequenced input: blood. In nucleotides, the CDR3 is TGTGCCAGCAGCTTGGCCGGCCAGAACATGAACACTGAAGCTTTCTTT. This sequence encodes CASSLAGQNMNTEAFF.